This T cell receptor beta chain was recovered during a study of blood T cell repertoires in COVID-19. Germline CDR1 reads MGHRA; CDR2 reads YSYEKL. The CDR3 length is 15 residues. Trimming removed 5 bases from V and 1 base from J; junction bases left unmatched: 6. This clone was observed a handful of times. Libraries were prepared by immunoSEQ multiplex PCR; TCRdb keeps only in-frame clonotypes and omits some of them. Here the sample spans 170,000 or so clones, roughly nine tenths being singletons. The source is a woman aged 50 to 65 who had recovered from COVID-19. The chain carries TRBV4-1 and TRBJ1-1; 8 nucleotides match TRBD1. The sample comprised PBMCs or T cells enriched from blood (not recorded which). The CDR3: CASSVFGQGNTEAFF. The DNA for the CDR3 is TGCGCCAGCAGCGTTTTCGGACAGGGGAACACTGAAGCTTTCTTT.